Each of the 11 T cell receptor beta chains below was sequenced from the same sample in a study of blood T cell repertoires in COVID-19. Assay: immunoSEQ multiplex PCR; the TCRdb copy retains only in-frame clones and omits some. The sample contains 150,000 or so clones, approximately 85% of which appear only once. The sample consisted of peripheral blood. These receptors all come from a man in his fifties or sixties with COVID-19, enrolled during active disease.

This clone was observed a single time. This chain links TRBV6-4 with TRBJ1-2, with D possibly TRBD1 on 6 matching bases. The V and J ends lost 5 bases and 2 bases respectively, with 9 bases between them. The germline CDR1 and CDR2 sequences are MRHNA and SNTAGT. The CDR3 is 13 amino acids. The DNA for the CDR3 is TGTGCCAGCAGTAGCGGACAGAACTATGGCTACACCTTC. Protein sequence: CASSSGQNYGYTF.

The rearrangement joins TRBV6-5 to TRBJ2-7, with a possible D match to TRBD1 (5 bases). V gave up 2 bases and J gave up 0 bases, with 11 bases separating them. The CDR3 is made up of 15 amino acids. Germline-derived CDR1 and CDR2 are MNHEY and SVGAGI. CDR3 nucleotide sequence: TGTGCCAGCAGTTACGACAGCCAAAGCTCCTACGAGCAGTACTTC. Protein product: CASSYDSQSSYEQYF.

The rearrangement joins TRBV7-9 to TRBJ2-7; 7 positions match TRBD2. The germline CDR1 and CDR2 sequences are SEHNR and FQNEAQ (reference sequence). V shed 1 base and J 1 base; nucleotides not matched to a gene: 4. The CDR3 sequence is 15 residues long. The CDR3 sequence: CASSLGGGGSYEQYF. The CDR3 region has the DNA TGTGCCAGCAGCTTAGGCGGGGGAGGGTCCTACGAGCAGTACTTC. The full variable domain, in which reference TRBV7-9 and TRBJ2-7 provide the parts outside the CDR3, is DTGVSQNPRHKITKRGQNVTFRCDPISEHNRLYWYRQTLGQGPEFLTYFQNEAQLEKSRLLSDRFSAERPKGSFSTLEIQRTEQGDSAMYLCASSLGGGGSYEQYFGPGTRLTVT.

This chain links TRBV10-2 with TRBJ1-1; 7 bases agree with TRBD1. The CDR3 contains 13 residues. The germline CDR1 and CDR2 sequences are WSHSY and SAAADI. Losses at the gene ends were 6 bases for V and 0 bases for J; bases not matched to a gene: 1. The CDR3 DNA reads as TGCGCCAGCAGAGGACAGGTGAACACTGAAGCTTTCTTT. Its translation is CASRGQVNTEAFF.

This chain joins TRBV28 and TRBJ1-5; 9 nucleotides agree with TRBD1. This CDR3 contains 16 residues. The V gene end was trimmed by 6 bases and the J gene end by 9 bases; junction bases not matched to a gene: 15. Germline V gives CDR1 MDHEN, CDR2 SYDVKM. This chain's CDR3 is CASRSSDRGVIAPQHF. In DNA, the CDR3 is TGTGCCAGCAGAAGTTCGGACAGGGGCGTGATAGCGCCCCAGCATTTT.

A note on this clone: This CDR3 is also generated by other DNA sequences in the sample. CDR3 bases: TGTGCCAGTAGTATAGGACAGGGGAATGGCTACACCTTC. Protein sequence: CASSIGQGNGYTF. The chain recombines TRBV19 with TRBJ1-2, with TRBD1 matching 8 bases. CDR1 is LNHDA and CDR2 is SQIVND in the germline V gene (reference sequence). The CDR3 has 13 residues. The V segment lost 1 base and the J segment 6 bases; nucleotides outside the gene matches: 1.

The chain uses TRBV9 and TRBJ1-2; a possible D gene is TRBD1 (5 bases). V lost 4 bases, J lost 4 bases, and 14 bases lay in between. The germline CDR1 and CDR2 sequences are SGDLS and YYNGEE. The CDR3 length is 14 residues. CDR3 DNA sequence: TGTGCCAGCAGCTTTCTGGACACGACCTATGGCTACACCTTC. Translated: CASSFLDTTYGYTF. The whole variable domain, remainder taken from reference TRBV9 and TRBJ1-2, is DSGVTQTPKHLITATGQRVTLRCSPRSGDLSVYWYQQSLDQGLQFLIQYYNGEERAKGNILERFSAQQFPDLHSELNLSSLELGDSALYFCASSFLDTTYGYTFGSGTRLTVV.

CDR3 DNA sequence: TGTGCCAGCAGCGTAGGGCGTGCTAGTTACAATGAGCAGTTCTTC. Protein sequence: CASSVGRASYNEQFF. This chain connects TRBV9 to TRBJ2-1, with unresolved D. V was cut by 0 bases and J by 4 bases, with 11 bases left in between. CDR3 size: 15 residues. Looked up from germline, CDR1 is SGDLS and CDR2 is YYNGEE.

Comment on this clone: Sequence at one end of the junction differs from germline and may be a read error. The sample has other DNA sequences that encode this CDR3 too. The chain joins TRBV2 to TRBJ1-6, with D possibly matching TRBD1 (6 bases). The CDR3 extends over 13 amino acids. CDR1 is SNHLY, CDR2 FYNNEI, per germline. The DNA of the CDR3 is TGCGCCAGCAAAAGACAGGAGAATTCACCCCTCCACTTT. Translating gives CASKRQENSPLHF.

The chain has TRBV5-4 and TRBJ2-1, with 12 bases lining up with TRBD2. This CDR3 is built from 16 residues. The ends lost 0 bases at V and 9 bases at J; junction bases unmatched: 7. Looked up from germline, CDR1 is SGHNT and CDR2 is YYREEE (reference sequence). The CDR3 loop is CASSLAASGGAGEQFF. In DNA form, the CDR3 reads TGTGCCAGCAGCTTGGCGGCTAGCGGGGGGGCCGGTGAGCAGTTCTTC.

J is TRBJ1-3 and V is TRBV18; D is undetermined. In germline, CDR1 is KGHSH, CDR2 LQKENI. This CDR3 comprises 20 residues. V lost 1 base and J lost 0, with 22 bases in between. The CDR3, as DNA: TGTGCCAGCTCACCACAAGAGGTCGGGTCCTACCAGCTCTCTGGAAACACCATATATTTT. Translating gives CASSPQEVGSYQLSGNTIYF.